Below, one T cell receptor beta chain is given with its context. These data are taken from a study of technical replicates of blood from a few donors. The method was immunoSEQ multiplex PCR; TCRdb's version includes in-frame clones alone and lacks a portion of them. Of about 83,000 clones listed, about 95% are singletons. Germline V gives CDR1 KGHSH, CDR2 LQKENI. Trimming took 7 bases from V and 7 from J; bases not matched to a gene: 12. The CDR3 totals 15 residues. This TCR came from a human donor in good health. V is TRBV18 and J is TRBJ2-2; TRBD1 aligns across 7 bases. Sequencing was carried out using T cells isolated from PBMCs. The CDR3 reads CASLTGTMLLGELFF. The CDR3 nucleotides read TGTGCCAGCTTGACAGGGACGATGCTCCTCGGGGAGCTGTTTTTT.